The 13 T cell receptor beta chains presented below share a single source sample, sequenced in a study of cytomegalovirus exposure and HLA in healthy donors. Primers included in the PCR were 60 Vbeta and 13 Jbeta primers. The repertoire was sequenced with immunoSEQ multiplex PCR; TCRdb's copy has only in-frame clones and lacks some. The sample lists roughly 140,000 clones, around 79% occurring once. The sample taken for sequencing was PBMCs. The receptors were gathered from a man younger than 40 in good health and CMV-seropositive.

The chain joins TRBV2 to TRBJ1-1; a weak D match, TRBD1 (6 bases). The germline gives CDR1 SNHLY, CDR2 FYNNEI. Trimming pared 5 bases from V and 0 bases from J, leaving 19 bases between. The CDR3 sequence is 17 residues long. CDR3 bases: TGTGCCAGCAGTATAAACAGGGAACCTCCCATGAACACTGAAGCTTTCTTT. Amino acid sequence: CASSINREPPMNTEAFF.

The chain couples TRBV2 to TRBJ2-6, with a weak D call TRBD2 (6 bases). The CDR3 runs 15 residues. Trimming took 8 bases from V and 4 from J, leaving 15 bases between them. Germline CDR1 reads SNHLY; CDR2 reads FYNNEI. CDR3 sequence (DNA): TGTGCCAGCGGGGGGACTGTACAAGGGGCCAACGTCCTGACTTTC. Its protein product is CASGGTVQGANVLTF.

This chain uses TRBV27 with TRBJ2-7; tentatively, D is TRBD2 (5 bases). V was pared by 7 bases and J by 0 bases, with 10 bases between. CDR3 size: 13 residues. Germline values: CDR1 MNHEY, CDR2 SMNVEV (reference sequence). The CDR3 sequence: CASKEDFSYEQYF. The CDR3 DNA follows: TGTGCCAGCAAGGAGGACTTCTCCTACGAGCAGTACTTC.

The chain joins TRBV5-1 to TRBJ2-3; possibly TRBD2 for D (5 bases). Germline values: CDR1 SGHRS, CDR2 YFSETQ. The germline V and J ends were trimmed by 1 base and 5 bases, with 11 bases remaining between them. CDR3 length: 14 residues. CDR3 sequence reads: CASSLTRFVDTQYF. CDR3 DNA sequence: TGCGCCAGCAGCTTGACTAGGTTTGTAGATACGCAGTATTTT.

The chain combines TRBV7-2 with TRBJ2-7, with D possibly being TRBD2 (6 bases). Germline V gene lookup returns CDR1 SGHTA and CDR2 FQGNSA. The V and J ends lost 1 base and 6 bases respectively, with 10 bases between them. The CDR3 sequence is 13 residues long. The CDR3 loop reads CASSLVSGREQYF. The CDR3 DNA reads as TGTGCCAGCAGCTTAGTAAGCGGGCGCGAGCAGTACTTC.

The chain couples TRBV10-1 to TRBJ2-3; 10 bases match TRBD2. The CDR3 is 17 amino acids. V lost 3 bases to trimming and J lost 3 bases; unmatched junction nucleotides: 9. CDR1 and CDR2 (germline): WNHNN, SYGVQD (reference sequence). The CDR3, as DNA: TGCGCCAGCAGTGACCCTCGGGGTAGCGGGGGGACAGATACGCAGTATTTT. It yields the protein CASSDPRGSGGTDTQYF.

In its sample, this clone was seen once. This chain connects TRBV19 to TRBJ2-7; 7 bases match TRBD1. The V gene's germline CDR1 is LNHDA and CDR2 SQIVND (reference sequence). V was pared by 4 bases and J by 1 base, with 10 bases of the junction left unmatched. This CDR3 comprises 16 residues. The CDR3 sequence: CASSKYGTALSYEQYF. Written as DNA, the CDR3 is TGTGCCAGTAGTAAATACGGGACAGCCTTATCCTACGAGCAGTACTTC.

This clone was counted between two and nine times. This chain uses TRBV5-6 with TRBJ2-7, with 8 bases that match TRBD1. Trimming cost V 1 base and J 6 bases; bases outside gene matches: 6. The CDR3 spans 14 residues. Looked up from germline, CDR1 is SGHDT and CDR2 is YYEEEE. This CDR3 reads CASSLSQGAGEQYF. The CDR3 DNA reads as TGTGCCAGCAGCTTGTCTCAGGGGGCGGGCGAGCAGTACTTC.

V gene TRBV5-1 combines with J gene TRBJ2-7, with TRBD2 identical over 9 bases. The junction had 14 bases not matched to a gene; V was cut back by 4 bases and J by 6 bases. The germline V gene encodes CDR1 SGHRS and CDR2 YFSETQ. The CDR3 contains 16 residues. The CDR3 region is CASSPPGREGQSEQYF. In DNA, the CDR3 is TGCGCCAGCAGCCCCCCGGGGCGGGAGGGCCAGAGCGAGCAGTACTTC.

V usage is TRBV14 and J usage is TRBJ1-2; 8 nucleotides line up with TRBD1. V lost 2 bases to trimming and J lost 8 bases; unmatched junction nucleotides: 16. The CDR3 sequence is 17 residues long. Germline CDR1 is SGHDN and CDR2 is FVKESK. The DNA of the CDR3 is TGTGCCAGCAGCCAAAAAGCCCCTTGGACAGGGCTGGTCGGCTACACCTTC. Translating it yields CASSQKAPWTGLVGYTF. The full variable domain, rest sourced from reference TRBV14 and TRBJ1-2, is EAGVTQFPSHSVIEKGQTVTLRCDPISGHDNLYWYRRVMGKEIKFLLHFVKESKQDESGMPNNRFLAERTGGTYSTLKVQPAELEDSGVYFCASSQKAPWTGLVGYTFGSGTRLTVV.

The sample holds one count of this clone. The chain combines TRBV15 with TRBJ2-3; 8 bases match TRBD2. CDR3 length: 17 residues. The ends lost 1 base at V and 1 base at J; junction bases unmatched: 7. From germline, CDR1 is LNHNV and CDR2 YYDKDF (reference sequence). CDR3 region: CATSRGDSGARTDTQYF. Written as DNA, the CDR3 is TGTGCCACCAGCAGAGGGGATAGCGGGGCCCGCACAGATACGCAGTATTTT.

This clone was counted between two and nine times. The genes are TRBV19 and TRBJ1-5, with 9 nucleotides matching TRBD1. Germline V CDR1 and CDR2: LNHDA, SQIVND (reference sequence). V was clipped by 10 bases and J by 3 bases; unmatched bases: 13. CDR3 length: 16 residues. This CDR3 is CANPTPGQGHNQPQHF. DNA for the CDR3: TGTGCCAATCCGACCCCGGGACAGGGACACAATCAGCCCCAGCATTTT.

The sample holds a few counts of this clone. The chain combines TRBV11-2 with TRBJ2-7; no clear D. The germline V and J ends were trimmed by 6 bases and 0 bases, with 15 bases remaining between them. CDR3 size: 15 residues. Germline CDR1 reads SGHAT; CDR2 reads FQNNGV. In DNA, the CDR3 is TGTGCCAGCAGGCCCACCCCCGGGTACTCCTACGAGCAGTACTTC. It specifies CASRPTPGYSYEQYF.